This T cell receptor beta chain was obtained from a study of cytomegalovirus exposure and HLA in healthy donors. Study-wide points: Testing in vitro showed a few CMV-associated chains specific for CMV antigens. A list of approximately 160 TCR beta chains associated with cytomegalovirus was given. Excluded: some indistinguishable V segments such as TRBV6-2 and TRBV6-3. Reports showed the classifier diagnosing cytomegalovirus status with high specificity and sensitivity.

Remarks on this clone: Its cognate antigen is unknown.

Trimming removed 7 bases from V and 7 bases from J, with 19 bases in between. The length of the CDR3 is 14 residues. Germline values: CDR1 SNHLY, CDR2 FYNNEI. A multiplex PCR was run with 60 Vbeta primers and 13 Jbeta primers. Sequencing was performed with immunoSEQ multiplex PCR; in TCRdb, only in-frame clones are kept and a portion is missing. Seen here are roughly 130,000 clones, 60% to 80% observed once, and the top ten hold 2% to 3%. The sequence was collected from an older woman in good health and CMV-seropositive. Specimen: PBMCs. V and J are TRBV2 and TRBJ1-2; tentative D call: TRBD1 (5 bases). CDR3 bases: TGTGCCAGCACACAAGACAGCCTTGGTCCTGGCTACACCTTC. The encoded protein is CASTQDSLGPGYTF.